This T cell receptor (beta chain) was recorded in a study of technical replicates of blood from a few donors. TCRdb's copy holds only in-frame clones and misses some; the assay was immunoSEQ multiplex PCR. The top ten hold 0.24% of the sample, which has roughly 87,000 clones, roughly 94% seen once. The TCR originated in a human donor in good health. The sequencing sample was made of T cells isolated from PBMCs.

CDR3 residues: CASSIGSTYEQYF. In DNA form, the CDR3 reads TGTGCCAGCAGTATAGGGAGCACCTACGAGCAGTACTTC. This chain links TRBV2 with TRBJ2-7, with D maybe TRBD2 (5 bases). V was pared by 5 bases and J by 2 bases, with 10 bases between. This CDR3 has 13 amino acids. Per germline, CDR1 SNHLY and CDR2 FYNNEI. The full variable domain, completed using reference TRBV2 and TRBJ2-7, is EPEVTQTPSHQVTQMGQEVILRCVPISNHLYFYWYRQILGQKVEFLVSFYNNEISEKSEIFDDQFSVERPDGSNFTLKIRSTKLEDSAMYFCASSIGSTYEQYFGPGTRLTVT.